This TCR beta chain was captured by sequencing in a study of shared clonotypes between healthy human individuals. Notes on the study in general: What rarefaction showed was incomplete sorted-subset sequencing despite large depth.

Adult donors, all healthy and HIV-negative, had no recent acute infections or vaccinations. Notes on this clone: Its specificity is unknown.

Clones were read by immunoSEQ multiplex PCR, and TCRdb kept only the in-frame ones, dropping some. The sample records some 980,000 clones, around 80% being singletons. Sequenced: memory CD4+ T cells sorted from blood. The sample's subset: CD45RA-negative fraction. The clonotype comes from a young man in good health.

CDR3 coding DNA: TGTGCCAGTAGTTTACTCGCAAGGCAGAGCGGGGACACCATATATTTT. Translating it yields CASSLLARQSGDTIYF. The gene calls are TRBV19 and TRBJ1-3; D not resolved. The CDR3 contains 16 residues. The V end lost 5 bases, the J end lost 8 bases, and 22 bases lay between the germline ends. Per the germline V gene, CDR1 is LNHDA and CDR2 is SQIVND (reference sequence).